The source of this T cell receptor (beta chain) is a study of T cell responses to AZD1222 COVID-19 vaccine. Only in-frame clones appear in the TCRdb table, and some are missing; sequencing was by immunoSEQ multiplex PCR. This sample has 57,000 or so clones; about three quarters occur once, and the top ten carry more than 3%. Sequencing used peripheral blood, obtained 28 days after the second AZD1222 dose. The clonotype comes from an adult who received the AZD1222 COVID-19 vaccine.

Here the CDR3 DNA reads TGTGCCAGCAGTTTAGACAGTCCCTATGGCTACACCTTC. This gives the protein CASSLDSPYGYTF. V and J are TRBV28 and TRBJ1-2; D is possibly TRBD1 (5 bases). The CDR3 contains 13 residues. The germline V gene encodes CDR1 MDHEN and CDR2 SYDVKM. The V end lost 2 bases, the J end lost 4 bases, and 8 bases lay between the germline ends.